The 12 T cell receptor beta chains presented below share a single source sample, sequenced in a study of blood T cells in healthy people across ages. Through a sample-barcoded 5' primer and a J-beta primer mix, a second PCR was run for about 7 to 12 cycles. One entry per CDR3 protein, called by TCRdb with MiXCR from the 5' RACE reads. This table holds roughly 800,000 distinct CDR3 sequences, 35% to 40% found once. Sample: blood. Every receptor here comes from a man between 18 and 29 years old in good health.

To note about this clonotype: This clone may be a read error of a much larger clone one base away. The chain recombines TRBV4-2 with TRBJ2-2; possibly TRBD2 for D (5 bases). CDR3 size: 17 residues. V was trimmed by 2 bases and J by 1 base, leaving 14 bases between them. Germline CDR1 reads LGHNA; CDR2 reads YNFKEQ. The CDR3 nucleotides are TGTGCCAGCAGCCAAACGGCCAGGAGGATGAACACCGGGGAGCTGTTTTTT. It is translated as CASSQTARRMNTGELFF.

This chain connects TRBV20-1 to TRBJ1-6; D is unresolved. Per germline, CDR1 DFQATT and CDR2 SNEGSKA (reference sequence). With 7 bases removed from V and 0 bases from J, the gap between germline ends came to 13 bases. CDR3 length: 15 amino acids. CDR3 coding DNA: TGCAGTGTAAGGGAACAGAGCTCCTATAATTCACCCCTCCACTTT. This translates into CSVREQSSYNSPLHF.

This clonotype was seen just once. V gene TRBV7-2 combines with J gene TRBJ2-2; TRBD1 matches 7 bases. Unmatched junction bases numbered 6, after V lost 3 bases and J lost 5 bases. This CDR3 has 15 amino acids. The germline V gene has CDR1 SGHTA and CDR2 FQGNSA. The CDR3 DNA sequence: TGTGCCAGCAGCTTCAGGGCAGGGGGTACCGGGGAGCTGTTTTTT. Translated, it gives CASSFRAGGTGELFF.

The chain couples TRBV30 to TRBJ1-2, with D maybe TRBD1 (6 bases). Germline V CDR1 and CDR2: GTSNPN, SVGIG (reference sequence). The length of the CDR3 is 16 residues. V was shortened by 0 bases and J by 1 base, with 15 bases between the two germline ends. The CDR3 loop is CAWSVRWTAFNYGYTF. The CDR3 nucleotides read TGTGCCTGGAGTGTAAGGTGGACAGCATTTAACTATGGCTACACCTTC.

This clonotype came up a few times. The chain carries TRBV9 and TRBJ1-1, with D uncertain. The ends were cut back, 1 base at V and 5 bases at J, with 12 bases in the middle. CDR1 and CDR2 from the germline V gene are SGDLS and YYNGEE. There are 14 residues in the CDR3. The CDR3 region is CASSVLTAKTEAFF. Here the CDR3 DNA reads TGTGCCAGCAGCGTATTAACCGCTAAGACTGAAGCTTTCTTT.

In this sample, this clonotype turned up a few times. The chain combines TRBV2 with TRBJ2-3; 9 bases are a match to TRBD1. V gave up 6 bases and J gave up 6 bases; unmatched junction bases: 7. CDR1 SNHLY and CDR2 FYNNEI come from the germline V gene. The CDR3 has 14 amino acids. The CDR3 sequence is CASRRTGVVDTQYF. The CDR3 region has the DNA TGTGCCAGCAGACGGACAGGGGTTGTGGATACGCAGTATTTT.

The chain combines TRBV6-7 with TRBJ1-5, with D possibly being TRBD1 (5 bases). TRBV6-7 is noted as an ORF with a role that remains uncertain. The CDR3 consists of 22 residues. Trimming took 3 bases from V and 4 from J, leaving 34 bases between them. The CDR3 nucleotides are TGTGCCAGCAGTTATCTCCCCCGGGCAGGTCCTGCATCGCCTGGGACGAATCAGCCCCAGCATTTT. Translating gives CASSYLPRAGPASPGTNQPQHF.

This chain links TRBV5-1 with TRBJ2-1, with TRBD1 matching 8 bases. Trimming removed 0 bases from V and 9 bases from J; junction bases left unmatched: 8. CDR1 is SGHRS, CDR2 YFSETQ, per germline. The CDR3 is made up of 15 amino acids. The CDR3 DNA reads as TGCGCCAGCAGCTTGGGGCAGGGGGCTGACAGTGAGCAGTTCTTC. Its protein product is CASSLGQGADSEQFF.

CDR3 nucleotides: TGTGCCAGCAGTTTATCGACCGGACTGGGGCGGGGTGCGCAGTATTTT. It yields the protein CASSLSTGLGRGAQYF. The V and J genes are TRBV27 and TRBJ2-3, with D possibly matching TRBD2 (6 bases). Germline CDR1 MNHEY, CDR2 SMNVEV (reference sequence). With 0 bases removed from V and 10 bases from J, the gap between germline ends came to 20 bases. CDR3 length: 16 residues.

Note on this clonotype: Just one base apart from a much larger clone, this may be a read error. The chain joins TRBV12-3 or TRBV12-4 to TRBJ2-1; D uncertain. This CDR3 has 13 residues. Trimming left V 4 bases short and J 14 bases short, with 18 bases between. For the CDR3, the DNA is TGTGCCAGCAGTTCCACCCCCACAGAAGTTAAGTTCTTC. As protein: CASSSTPTEVKFF.

In its sample, this clonotype was seen a few times. V and J are TRBV2 and TRBJ2-1, with 8 nucleotides matching TRBD2. V lost 6 bases to trimming and J lost 9 bases; unmatched junction nucleotides: 13. Germline V lookup: CDR1 SNHLY, CDR2 FYNNEI. The CDR3 contains 15 residues. The CDR3, as DNA: TGTGCCAGCAGGCCCTCTAGCGGGTGGAACGGTGAGCAGTTCTTC. Encoded protein: CASRPSSGWNGEQFF.

In this sample, this clonotype turned up a few times. The rearrangement joins TRBV6-6 to TRBJ2-5; D is unclear. CDR3 length: 14 residues. Germline-derived CDR1 and CDR2 are MNHNY and SVGAGI (reference sequence). Trimming stripped 2 bases from V and 3 bases from J, with 10 bases between. The CDR3 loop is CASSYLWGEETQYF. The CDR3, as DNA: TGTGCCAGCAGTTACCTTTGGGGTGAAGAGACCCAGTACTTC.